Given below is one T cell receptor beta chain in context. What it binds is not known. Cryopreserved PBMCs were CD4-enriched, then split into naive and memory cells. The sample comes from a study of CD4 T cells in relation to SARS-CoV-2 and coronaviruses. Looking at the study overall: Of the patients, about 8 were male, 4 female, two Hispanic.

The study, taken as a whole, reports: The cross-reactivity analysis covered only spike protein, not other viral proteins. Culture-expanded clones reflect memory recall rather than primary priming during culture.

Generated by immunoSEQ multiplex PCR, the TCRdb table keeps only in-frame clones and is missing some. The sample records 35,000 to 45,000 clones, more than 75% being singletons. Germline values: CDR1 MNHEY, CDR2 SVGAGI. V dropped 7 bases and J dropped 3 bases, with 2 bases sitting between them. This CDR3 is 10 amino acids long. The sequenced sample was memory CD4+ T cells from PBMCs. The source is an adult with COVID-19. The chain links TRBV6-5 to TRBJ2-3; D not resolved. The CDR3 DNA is TGTGCCAGCAATACAGATACGCAGTATTTT. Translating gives CASNTDTQYF.